The 19 T cell receptor beta chains below were found in one sample sequenced in a study of neurological immune-mediated disorders. One entry per CDR3 protein, called by TCRdb with MiXCR from the 5' RACE reads. This table holds more than 30,000 distinct CDR3 sequences, about 7% found once. Sequencing was performed on CD4+ T cells from blood. All receptors derive from a man aged 50 to 60 in good health.

This clonotype was seen repeatedly, ten times or more. The chain has TRBV28 and TRBJ1-1, with TRBD1 matching over 7 bases. Germline V gives CDR1 MDHEN, CDR2 SYDVKM. The CDR3 covers 14 residues. With V trimmed by 2 bases and J by 8 bases, 8 bases remained unmatched. The CDR3: CASSLRQGDFEAFF. The CDR3 region has the DNA TGTGCCAGCAGTTTAAGGCAGGGGGATTTCGAAGCTTTCTTT.

In this sample, this clonotype turned up many times. The chain combines TRBV5-1 with TRBJ2-3; TRBD2 matches 10 bases. The CDR3 runs to 17 residues. The trim removed 4 bases at V and 0 bases at J, leaving 8 bases unmatched. Per the germline V gene, CDR1 is SGHRS and CDR2 is YFSETQ. CDR3 DNA: TGCGCCAGCAGCACGAGGACTAGCGGAACTAGCACAGATACGCAGTATTTT. Translating gives CASSTRTSGTSTDTQYF. Together with reference TRBV5-1 and TRBJ2-3, the CDR3 gives the full variable domain: KAGVTQTPRYLIKTRGQQVTLSCSPISGHRSVSWYQQTPGQGLQFLFEYFSETQRNKGNFPGRFSGRQFSNSRSEMNVSTLELGDSALYLCASSTRTSGTSTDTQYFGPGTRLTVL.

This clonotype was observed many times. The chain combines TRBV19 with TRBJ2-5, with 7 positions matching TRBD1. This CDR3 contains 14 residues. The V segment lost 9 bases and the J segment 4 bases; nucleotides outside the gene matches: 11. In germline, CDR1 is LNHDA, CDR2 SQIVND (reference sequence). The CDR3 sequence is CASETDRVRETQYF. In DNA form, the CDR3 reads TGTGCCAGCGAAACTGACAGGGTCAGAGAGACCCAGTACTTC.

This clonotype was observed many times. This chain joins TRBV2 and TRBJ2-5, with 12 bases aligning to TRBD2. Germline CDR1 is SNHLY and CDR2 is FYNNEI. With V trimmed by 5 bases and J by 1 base, 5 bases remained unmatched. This CDR3 region has 16 residues. CDR3 coding DNA: TGTGCCAGCAGTTCCGGACTAGCGGGAACCCAAGAGACCCAGTACTTC. It yields the protein CASSSGLAGTQETQYF.

This clonotype showed up many times. V and J are TRBV20-1 and TRBJ2-1; TRBD2 matches at 11 bases. This CDR3 is built from 15 residues. V lost 6 bases, J lost 2 bases, and 6 bases stayed unmatched. Germline CDR1 DFQATT, CDR2 SNEGSKA (reference sequence). CDR3 region: CSAPTSGRAYNEQFF. The DNA of the CDR3 is TGCAGTGCCCCCACTAGCGGGAGAGCCTACAATGAGCAGTTCTTC.

This clonotype was counted at least ten times. The gene calls are TRBV6-1 and TRBJ1-4; tentative D call: TRBD1 (6 bases). The V gene's germline CDR1 is MNHNS and CDR2 SASEGT. The length of the CDR3 is 17 residues. Deletions cut 4 bases from V and 1 base from J, with 16 bases between. CDR3 coding DNA: TGTGCCAGCAGTGGGACCTCAGGGGCAGGAACTAATGAAAAACTGTTTTTT. Translation gives CASSGTSGAGTNEKLFF.

This clonotype was recorded at least ten times. The rearrangement joins TRBV29-1 to TRBJ2-7, with 10 nucleotides matching TRBD2. This CDR3 comprises 15 residues. V gave up 4 bases and J gave up 4 bases; unmatched junction bases: 10. The V gene's germline CDR1 is SQVTM and CDR2 ANQGSEA. The DNA of the CDR3 is TGCAGCGTTGGGACGTCGGGGACTAGCGTTTACGAGCAGTACTTC. It encodes CSVGTSGTSVYEQYF.

This clonotype was found a few times. This sequence joins TRBV5-1 and TRBJ1-1; no definite D call. Deletions cut 1 base from V and 2 bases from J, with 9 bases between. This CDR3 contains 14 residues. Germline CDR1 and CDR2: SGHRS and YFSETQ. The CDR3 here is CASSLRQANTEAFF. The CDR3, as DNA: TGCGCCAGCAGCTTGAGGCAGGCCAACACTGAAGCTTTCTTT.

This clonotype was seen repeatedly, ten times or more. The J gene is TRBJ2-7, the V gene TRBV5-1, with D possibly being TRBD2 (5 bases). Looked up from germline, CDR1 is SGHRS and CDR2 is YFSETQ. The CDR3 totals 15 residues. V shed 0 bases and J shed 6 bases, with 16 bases lying between them. CDR3 bases: TGCGCCAGCAGCTTGGCTGCTCCCGGGATTTCCGAGCAGTACTTC. It yields the protein CASSLAAPGISEQYF.

In this sample, this clonotype turned up many times. This sequence joins TRBV20-1 and TRBJ2-7, with D possibly called TRBD1 or TRBD2 (5 bases each). Looked up from germline, CDR1 is DFQATT and CDR2 is SNEGSKA (reference sequence). V lost 3 bases to trimming and J lost 4 bases, with 16 bases between them. There are 14 residues in the CDR3. CDR3 amino acids: CSARPGTHLYEQYF. CDR3 bases: TGCAGTGCTAGGCCCGGGACGCATTTGTACGAGCAGTACTTC.

This clonotype was counted ten times or more. The V and J genes are TRBV20-1 and TRBJ2-3; D is undetermined. V was clipped by 1 base and J by 2 bases, with 4 bases between them. Germline values: CDR1 DFQATT, CDR2 SNEGSKA (reference sequence). The CDR3 has 12 amino acids. The CDR3 bases are TGCAGTGCTAGAGGGGACACAGATACGCAGTATTTT. It translates to CSARGDTDTQYF.

This chain uses TRBV20-1 with TRBJ1-1; D unresolved. The CDR3 covers 13 residues. V gave up 4 bases and J gave up 2 bases, with 11 bases separating them. Germline CDR1 reads DFQATT; CDR2 reads SNEGSKA (reference sequence). The CDR3 loop is CSATRRVNTEAFF. CDR3 DNA sequence: TGCAGTGCTACCCGGCGTGTTAACACTGAAGCTTTCTTT.

This clonotype was recorded at least ten times. The rearrangement joins TRBV4-3 to TRBJ2-1, with D unresolved. Deletions cut 0 bases from V and 15 bases from J, with 15 bases between. The CDR3 length is 13 residues. CDR1 and CDR2 (germline): LGHNA, YSLEER. The CDR3 sequence: CASSQDGNGAPFF. CDR3 sequence (DNA): TGCGCCAGCAGCCAAGATGGTAACGGAGCCCCGTTCTTC.

This clonotype was detected ten times or more. The chain has TRBV2 and TRBJ2-7; D not certain. Germline assignment: CDR1 SNHLY and CDR2 FYNNEI. The CDR3 is made up of 13 amino acids. Trimming left V 6 bases short and J 7 bases short, with 16 bases between. The CDR3 region is CASSMDQHGEQYF. CDR3 bases: TGTGCCAGCAGCATGGACCAGCATGGAGAGCAGTACTTC.

This clonotype was seen ten or more times. J is TRBJ2-1 and V is TRBV5-1; 9 bases match TRBD2. This CDR3 has 15 amino acids. V shed 0 bases and J 9 bases; nucleotides not matched to a gene: 7. CDR1 SGHRS and CDR2 YFSETQ come from the germline V gene. CDR3 sequence: CASSLGLAGPPEQFF. The CDR3 DNA reads TGCGCCAGCAGCTTGGGGCTAGCGGGACCTCCTGAGCAGTTCTTC.

This clonotype has a count of ten or more. The rearrangement links TRBV5-5 to TRBJ2-1, with D possibly being TRBD2 (7 bases). Germline V gives CDR1 SGHKS, CDR2 YYEKEE (reference sequence). CDR3 length equals 15 residues. Trimming stripped 0 bases from V and 10 bases from J, with 17 bases between. The CDR3 here is CASSLAQGMGGEQFF. DNA of the CDR3: TGTGCCAGCAGCTTGGCCCAGGGGATGGGGGGGGAGCAGTTCTTC.

This clonotype has a count of ten or more. The chain joins TRBV7-9 to TRBJ2-1; the D is unclear. Per germline, CDR1 SEHNR and CDR2 FQNEAQ (reference sequence). Trimming took 3 bases from V and 9 from J, leaving 9 bases between them. CDR3 length: 12 amino acids. CDR3 region: CASSFLMGEQFF. CDR3 nucleotides: TGTGCCAGCAGCTTCCTTATGGGTGAGCAGTTCTTC.

This clonotype appeared many times. One end of the junction varies from germline; a read error may be responsible. V usage is TRBV6-6 and J usage is TRBJ2-5, with D uncertain. The germline gives CDR1 MNHNY, CDR2 SVGAGI (reference sequence). The CDR3 totals 11 residues. The CDR3 is CASSYSISKHF. CDR3 DNA: TGTGCCAGCAGTTACTCGATAAGCAAGCACTTC.

This clonotype was observed at least ten times. CDR3 nucleotide sequence: TGTGCCAGCAGCTTTACCGGGGCTGGGGCCAACGTCCTGACTTTC. Protein sequence: CASSFTGAGANVLTF. The chain couples TRBV5-5 to TRBJ2-6, with a weak D call TRBD2 (5 bases). In germline, CDR1 is SGHKS, CDR2 YYEKEE (reference sequence). The CDR3 is made up of 15 amino acids. Trimming removed 2 bases at V and 2 bases at J, with 8 bases between.